This TCR beta chain was captured by sequencing in a study of OX40 agonist ivuxolimab in advanced cancers. Study information: Administration of intravenous ivuxolimab to patients occurred every 2 weeks at 0.01 to 10 mg/kg. Study outcomes and limitations: Partial responders at 0.1-3.0 mg/kg had among the lowest clonal expansion.

Clones were read by immunoSEQ multiplex PCR, and TCRdb kept only the in-frame ones, dropping some. This sample has roughly 36,000 clones, with approximately 89% found just once. A remark on this clone: Its antigen is not known.

Collection of blood occurred at baseline, at cycle 4 day 1, and at cycle 7 day 1. Germline V lookup: CDR1 MNHEY, CDR2 SMNVEV (reference sequence). Trimming pared 5 bases from V and 6 bases from J, leaving 10 bases between. CDR3 length: 12 residues. The clonotype was recovered from an adult with an advanced solid tumor such as melanoma, head and neck, liver or kidney cancer. The specimen comprised CD4+ or CD8+ T cells sorted from blood, sampled in a trial of the OX40 agonist ivuxolimab. The V call is TRBV27, the J call TRBJ1-2; D unresolved. CDR3 residues: CASSRGGNGYTF. CDR3 nucleotides: TGTGCCAGCAGTCGGGGAGGGAATGGCTACACCTTC.